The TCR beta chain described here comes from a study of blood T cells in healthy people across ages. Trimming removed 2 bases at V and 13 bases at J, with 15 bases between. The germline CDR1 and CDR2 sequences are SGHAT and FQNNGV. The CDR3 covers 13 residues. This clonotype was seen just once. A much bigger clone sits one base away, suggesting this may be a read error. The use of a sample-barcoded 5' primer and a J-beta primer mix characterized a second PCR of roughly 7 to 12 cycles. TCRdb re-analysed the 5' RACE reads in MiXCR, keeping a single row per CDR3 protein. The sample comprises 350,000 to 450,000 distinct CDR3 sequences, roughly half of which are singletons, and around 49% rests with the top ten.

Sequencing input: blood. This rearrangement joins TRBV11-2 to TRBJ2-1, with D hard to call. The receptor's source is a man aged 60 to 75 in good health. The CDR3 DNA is TGTGCCAGCAGCTTAAAGCGAAGAGAGACCCAGTTCTTC. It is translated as CASSLKRRETQFF.